The next 4 T cell receptor beta chains were all read from a single sample in a study of memory CD4+ T cells and cytomegalovirus serostatus. Only in-frame clones appear in the TCRdb table, and some are missing; sequencing was by immunoSEQ multiplex PCR. The repertoire holds around 57,000 clones, with 80% as singletons. Single viable CD3+CD4+CD8-CD45RO+ cells were sorted as the memory CD4+ T cells. The sample comprised memory CD4+ T cells from blood. These receptors all stem from an adult in good health and CMV-seronegative. Some clones in this sample may be carry-over from other donors' samples.

The CDR3 reads CASRSLTGGAEAFF. The CDR3 coding sequence is TGTGCCAGCAGGAGTTTGACGGGCGGTGCTGAAGCTTTCTTT. The chain uses TRBV28 and TRBJ1-1; no clear D gene. In germline, CDR1 is MDHEN, CDR2 SYDVKM. The CDR3 is 14 amino acids. The V and J ends lost 6 bases and 6 bases respectively, with 17 bases between them.

The CDR3: CASGRGLAAYNEQFF. In DNA, the CDR3 is TGTGCCTCAGGCCGGGGACTAGCGGCTTACAATGAGCAGTTCTTC. The V gene is TRBV5-5, the J gene TRBJ2-1; 11 bases line up with TRBD2. The CDR3 spans 15 residues. Per the germline V gene, CDR1 is SGHKS and CDR2 is YYEKEE (reference sequence). The J segment lost 4 bases and the V segment lost 10 bases, leaving 10 bases of the junction unmatched.

The rearrangement uses TRBV4-1 and TRBJ1-5, with D perhaps TRBD1 (5 bases). V lost 1 base, J lost 3 bases, and 16 bases lay in between. Germline CDR1 is MGHRA and CDR2 is YSYEKL. This CDR3 is built from 17 residues. CDR3 residues: CASSQGIGTRINQPQHF. In DNA, the CDR3 is TGCGCCAGCAGCCAAGGAATCGGGACGCGGATCAATCAGCCCCAGCATTTT.

V is TRBV7-2 and J is TRBJ1-1; possible D gene TRBD1, 5 bases. CDR3 length: 13 residues. V dropped 1 base and J dropped 7 bases, with 10 bases sitting between them. The germline V gene encodes CDR1 SGHTA and CDR2 FQGNSA. The CDR3 protein is CASSLGGTYEAFF. CDR3 sequence (DNA): TGTGCCAGCAGCTTAGGGGGCACCTATGAAGCTTTCTTT.